This TCR beta chain comes out of a study of OX40 agonist ivuxolimab in advanced cancers. Overall study context: The diagnoses of dose-escalation patients were hepatocellular carcinoma, melanoma, renal cell or head and neck cancer.

Whole-study results and caveats: Clonal expansion among partial responders at 0.1-3.0 mg/kg ranked near the lowest.

Trimming at V came to 5 bases and at J to 7 bases, leaving 8 bases not matched to a gene. Germline V gives CDR1 SEHNR, CDR2 FQNEAQ (reference sequence). The CDR3 contains 14 residues. Libraries were prepared by immunoSEQ multiplex PCR; TCRdb keeps only in-frame clonotypes and omits some of them. Counted here are 70,000 or so clones, around 88% occurring once; the ten biggest clones make up approximately 0.86%. In the case of this clone: Its target is unknown.

Material: CD4+ or CD8+ T cells sorted from blood, obtained in a trial of the OX40 agonist ivuxolimab. The genes are TRBV7-9 and TRBJ2-1; 7 nucleotides agree with TRBD1. The source of this sequence is an adult with an advanced solid tumor such as melanoma, head and neck, liver or kidney cancer. CDR3 residues: CASSPRQGWNEQFF. DNA for the CDR3: TGTGCCAGCAGCCCGCGACAGGGTTGGAATGAGCAGTTCTTC. Using reference TRBV7-9 and TRBJ2-1 for the parts outside the CDR3, the full variable domain is DTGVSQNPRHKITKRGQNVTFRCDPISEHNRLYWYRQTLGQGPEFLTYFQNEAQLEKSRLLSDRFSAERPKGSFSTLEIQRTEQGDSAMYLCASSPRQGWNEQFFGPGTRLTVL.